The 28 T cell receptor beta chains below were found in one sample sequenced in a study of T cells after yellow fever vaccination. Each CDR3 protein is one row after TCRdb ran MiXCR on the 5' RACE reads. The sample contains hundreds of thousands of distinct CDR3 sequences, more than 5.5% of which appear only once. This material consisted of PBMCs, taken 5 days after the yellow fever booster vaccination. These receptors all come from a man younger than 45 who received the YFV17D yellow fever vaccine.

The chain couples TRBV27 to TRBJ2-5, with 13 bases identical to TRBD2. CDR1 is MNHEY, CDR2 SMNVEV, per germline (reference sequence). Trimming cost V 3 bases and J 5 bases; bases outside gene matches: 18. This CDR3 region has 20 residues. The CDR3 is CASSFTRTGLAGVAWETQYF. CDR3 sequence (DNA): TGTGCCAGCAGTTTTACCCGTACAGGACTAGCGGGAGTTGCGTGGGAGACCCAGTACTTC.

Written as DNA, the CDR3 is TGTGCCAGCTCACCATCTCACCCCCGGGTGGGGACTACGCAGTATTTT. This codes for CASSPSHPRVGTTQYF. The V gene is TRBV18, the J gene TRBJ2-3, with D perhaps being TRBD1 or TRBD2 (5 bases each). Trimming removed 2 bases at V and 8 bases at J, with 20 bases between. The V gene's germline CDR1 is KGHSH and CDR2 LQKENI. The CDR3 has 16 amino acids.

This clonotype was counted ten times or more. This rearrangement joins TRBV7-9 to TRBJ1-5, with unresolved D. The CDR3 sequence is 14 residues long. V lost 8 bases to trimming and J lost 9 bases, with 20 bases between them. The germline V gene has CDR1 SEHNR and CDR2 FQNEAQ (reference sequence). The CDR3 sequence is CASGSGGPIWPQHF. In DNA form, the CDR3 reads TGTGCCAGCGGGTCGGGTGGGCCCATATGGCCCCAGCATTTT.

This clonotype occurred a few times. A read error may account for a junction end that differs from germline. The chain uses TRBV20-1 and TRBJ2-1; 14 positions agree with TRBD2. CDR1 DFQATT and CDR2 SNEGSKA come from the germline V gene (reference sequence). The CDR3 has 16 residues. CDR3 residues: CCARLAGGPYYNEQFF. The CDR3 bases are TGCTGTGCTAGACTAGCGGGAGGGCCGTATTACAATGAGCAGTTCTTC.

In this sample, this clonotype turned up many times. The V call is TRBV12-3 or TRBV12-4, the J call TRBJ2-1; 10 nucleotides agree with TRBD2. This CDR3 contains 15 residues. The ends lost 4 bases at V and 7 bases at J; junction bases unmatched: 7. The CDR3 loop reads CASSSVAGGLNEQFF. The CDR3 coding sequence is TGTGCCAGCAGTTCTGTAGCGGGAGGATTAAATGAGCAGTTCTTC.

This clonotype was seen repeatedly, ten times or more. The chain is built from TRBV20-1 and TRBJ2-1; a possible D gene is TRBD1 (6 bases). The length of the CDR3 is 11 residues. Per the germline V gene, CDR1 is DFQATT and CDR2 is SNEGSKA (reference sequence). The germline V and J ends were trimmed by 6 bases and 5 bases, with 8 bases remaining between them. This CDR3 reads CSARTDNEQFF. As DNA, the CDR3 is TGCAGTGCCCGGACAGACAATGAGCAGTTCTTC.

This clonotype came up many times. This chain uses TRBV9 with TRBJ2-3; 8 nucleotides agree with TRBD2. This CDR3 is built from 16 residues. The germline V gene has CDR1 SGDLS and CDR2 YYNGEE. V trimming: 0 bases; J trimming: 5 bases; junction bases outside the gene matches: 8. CDR3 residues: CASSVAGTRARDTQYF. In DNA, the CDR3 is TGTGCCAGCAGCGTAGCGGGGACTAGGGCCAGAGATACGCAGTATTTT.

With regard to this clonotype: The CDR3 carries no conserved terminal phenylalanine or tryptophan, so it likely arises from a read error. This chain joins TRBV4-1 and TRBJ2-7; D is ambiguous. CDR3 length equals 14 residues. Trimming left V 4 bases short and J 1 base short, with 11 bases between. Per the germline V gene, CDR1 is MGHRA and CDR2 is YSYEKL. CDR3 bases: TGCGCCAGCAGCCTCCAGGCGGAATCCTACGAGCAGTACATC. It yields the protein CASSLQAESYEQYI.

The sample holds a few counts of this clonotype. The gene calls are TRBV11-2 and TRBJ2-3, with TRBD1 identical over 9 bases. The CDR3 spans 16 residues. Per germline, CDR1 SGHAT and CDR2 FQNNGV. Trimming took 6 bases from V and 6 from J; bases not matched to a gene: 13. The CDR3 bases are TGTGCCAGCAGTACCTTGGCGGGACAGGGTATCGATACGCAGTATTTT. Translation: CASSTLAGQGIDTQYF.

The V call is TRBV20-1, the J call TRBJ2-3; no definite D call. CDR1 DFQATT and CDR2 SNEGSKA come from the germline V gene (reference sequence). CDR3 size: 11 residues. Trimming removed 5 bases at V and 9 bases at J, with 12 bases between. CDR3 residues: CSAPFLETQYF. DNA of the CDR3: TGCAGTGCTCCCTTCCTGGAAACGCAGTATTTT.

This clonotype was seen a handful of times. The rearrangement links TRBV5-1 to TRBJ2-2; 8 nucleotides match TRBD1. This CDR3 is built from 14 residues. Germline V gene data show CDR1 as SGHRS and CDR2 as YFSETQ. Trimming took 7 bases from V and 11 from J; bases not matched to a gene: 13. The CDR3 bases are TGCGCCAGCTCCCAGGGGGCAGCCCAACCTGAGCTGTTTTTT. The encoded protein is CASSQGAAQPELFF.

This clonotype was counted at least ten times. This sequence joins TRBV27 and TRBJ2-3, with 13 nucleotides matching TRBD2. The length of the CDR3 is 16 residues. With V trimmed by 6 bases and J by 3 bases, 6 bases remained unmatched. Germline V lookup: CDR1 MNHEY, CDR2 SMNVEV (reference sequence). Here the CDR3 reads CASRPTSGRRTDTQYF. The CDR3 DNA sequence: TGTGCCAGCAGGCCGACTAGCGGGAGGAGGACAGATACGCAGTATTTT.

This clonotype was picked up a small number of times. The chain couples TRBV18 to TRBJ2-1; unclear D gene. The CDR3 runs to 14 residues. Germline V CDR1 and CDR2: KGHSH, LQKENI. V was pared by 0 bases and J by 8 bases, with 11 bases between. This CDR3 reads CASSPPALLYEQFF. The CDR3 DNA sequence: TGTGCCAGCTCACCACCGGCCCTCCTCTATGAGCAGTTCTTC.

This clonotype was recorded a few times. The chain has TRBV7-9 and TRBJ1-1; D possibly corresponds to TRBD1 (6 bases). This CDR3 has 13 residues. Germline-derived CDR1 and CDR2 are SEHNR and FQNEAQ (reference sequence). V shed 5 bases and J shed 6 bases, with 13 bases lying between them. The CDR3 is CASSATGHSEAFF. The CDR3 DNA reads TGTGCCAGCAGCGCCACGGGACATTCTGAAGCTTTCTTT.

The chain joins TRBV3-1 to TRBJ2-1, with TRBD2 as a possible D gene (5 bases). Trimming removed 8 bases at V and 5 bases at J, with 19 bases between. Germline values: CDR1 LGHDT, CDR2 YNNKEL (reference sequence). The CDR3 sequence is 15 residues long. The CDR3 DNA reads as TGTGCCAGCGAGTGGCGGGTACGTCCCCACAATGAGCAGTTCTTC. Translated: CASEWRVRPHNEQFF.

Concerning this clonotype itself: The junction does not match germline at one end; this may be a read error. In nucleotides, the CDR3 is TGCTGTGCTAGAGGGGACAGGGGGCCCACCGGGGAGCTGTTTTTT. Protein sequence: CCARGDRGPTGELFF. The chain uses TRBV20-1 and TRBJ2-2; 12 bases agree with TRBD1. The CDR3 has 15 residues. CDR1 and CDR2 (germline): DFQATT, SNEGSKA (reference sequence).

This chain joins TRBV6-2 or TRBV6-3 and TRBJ2-3; the D gene is possibly TRBD2 (6 bases). The germline CDR1 and CDR2 sequences are MNHEY and SVGEGT. The CDR3 consists of 21 residues. The V end was cut by 2 bases, the J end by 0 bases, with 27 bases between. The DNA of the CDR3 is TGTGCCAGCAGTTACCCGAACGGGGGTGAGCGGCCGCAGGCTAGCACAGATACGCAGTATTTT. Its protein product is CASSYPNGGERPQASTDTQYF.

This clonotype was found a few times. V usage is TRBV7-2 and J usage is TRBJ2-1, with 8 positions matching TRBD1. The CDR3 runs 17 residues. V trimming: 7 bases; J trimming: 5 bases; junction bases outside the gene matches: 16. CDR1 and CDR2 (germline): SGHTA, FQGNSA. For the CDR3, the DNA is TGTGCCAGCACCGTGAAAAGGACAGGGAGGTCCCACAATGAGCAGTTCTTC. Translated: CASTVKRTGRSHNEQFF.

This clonotype was counted ten times or more. The CDR3 spells CASSQVVSRTDTQYF. CDR3 DNA: TGTGCCAGCAGCCAAGTCGTCAGCCGCACAGATACGCAGTATTTT. V is TRBV14 and J is TRBJ2-3, with D unresolved. Per germline, CDR1 SGHDN and CDR2 FVKESK. The CDR3 is made up of 15 amino acids. V lost 1 base to trimming and J lost 1 base, with 9 bases between them. The full variable domain, its missing parts supplied by reference TRBV14 and TRBJ2-3, is EAGVTQFPSHSVIEKGQTVTLRCDPISGHDNLYWYRRVMGKEIKFLLHFVKESKQDESGMPNNRFLAERTGGTYSTLKVQPAELEDSGVYFCASSQVVSRTDTQYFGPGTRLTVL.

This clonotype was seen a handful of times. The chain recombines TRBV6-2 or TRBV6-3 with TRBJ1-2; D remains unclear. V lost 5 bases, J lost 2 bases, and 9 bases lay in between. Looked up from germline, CDR1 is MNHEY and CDR2 is SVGEGT. This CDR3 spans 13 amino acids. CDR3 sequence reads: CASSKDPNYGYTF. The CDR3 nucleotides are TGTGCCAGCAGTAAGGACCCCAACTATGGCTACACCTTC.

The chain carries TRBV20-1 and TRBJ2-3; 8 bases align to TRBD2. Germline V gene lookup returns CDR1 DFQATT and CDR2 SNEGSKA (reference sequence). The CDR3 consists of 14 residues. The trim removed 3 bases at V and 5 bases at J, leaving 7 bases unmatched. The CDR3 here is CSASREGFGDTQYF. The CDR3 DNA sequence: TGCAGTGCTAGCCGGGAGGGGTTTGGAGATACGCAGTATTTT.

This chain uses TRBV9 with TRBJ2-1; 9 nucleotides match TRBD2. Trimming removed 6 bases from V and 0 bases from J; junction bases left unmatched: 4. The CDR3 has 15 residues. Germline lookup yields CDR1 SGDLS and CDR2 YYNGEE. The CDR3 region has the DNA TGTGCCAGCACTGCTAGCGGGAACTCCTACAATGAGCAGTTCTTC. Encoded protein: CASTASGNSYNEQFF.

This clonotype was recorded many times. This chain links TRBV4-3 with TRBJ2-7; TRBD2 matches at 10 bases. The germline gives CDR1 LGHNA, CDR2 YSLEER. V shed 1 base, J shed 2 bases, and the junction held 2 bases outside the gene matches. CDR3 length: 15 residues. This chain's CDR3 is CASSQGTSGTYEQYF. DNA of the CDR3: TGCGCCAGCAGCCAAGGGACTAGCGGAACCTACGAGCAGTACTTC.

Remarks on this clonotype: A much bigger clone sits one base away, suggesting this may be a read error. This chain connects TRBV7-9 to TRBJ2-3, with 10 positions matching TRBD2. This CDR3 is built from 15 residues. Germline V gene data show CDR1 as SEHNR and CDR2 as FQNEAQ (reference sequence). Trimming at V came to 3 bases and at J to 4 bases, leaving 4 bases not matched to a gene. The CDR3 spells CASSLSSGSADTQYF. CDR3 DNA: TGTGCCAGCAGCTTGTCTAGCGGGAGTGCAGATACGCAGTATTTT. Supplemented by reference TRBV7-9 and TRBJ2-3, the full variable domain reads DTGVSQNPRHKITKRGQNVTFRCDPISEHNRLYWYRQTLGQGPEFLTYFQNEAQLEKSRLLSDRFSAERPKGSFSTLEIQRTEQGDSAMYLCASSLSSGSADTQYFGPGTRLTVL.

The chain combines TRBV5-6 with TRBJ2-2; TRBD1 matches at 7 bases. Trimming at V came to 4 bases and at J to 6 bases, leaving 9 bases not matched to a gene. The length of the CDR3 is 15 residues. CDR1 is SGHDT, CDR2 YYEEEE, per germline. CDR3 DNA: TGTGCCAGCAGCGATGGGACAGCCTTTGCCGGGGAGCTGTTTTTT. Protein sequence: CASSDGTAFAGELFF. Drawing the rest from reference TRBV5-6 and TRBJ2-2, the complete variable domain is DAGVTQSPTHLIKTRGQQVTLRCSPKSGHDTVSWYQQALGQGPQFIFQYYEEEERQRGNFPDRFSGHQFPNYSSELNVNALLLGDSALYLCASSDGTAFAGELFFGEGSRLTVL.

This clonotype turned up a few times. The J gene is TRBJ1-1, the V gene TRBV5-4; 9 bases match TRBD1. Trimming cost V 6 bases and J 4 bases; bases outside gene matches: 7. Looked up from germline, CDR1 is SGHNT and CDR2 is YYREEE (reference sequence). The CDR3 spans 14 residues. For the CDR3, the DNA is TGTGCCAGCACCCTAGGACAGGGGAGCACTGAAGCTTTCTTT. Amino acids: CASTLGQGSTEAFF.

This rearrangement joins TRBV7-2 to TRBJ2-1; tentative D call: TRBD2 (5 bases). This CDR3 is built from 16 residues. V lost 3 bases and J lost 4, with 16 bases in between. Germline-derived CDR1 and CDR2 are SGHTA and FQGNSA. The CDR3 DNA reads as TGTGCCAGCAGCTTCCACTCCGGGATTGCATACAATGAGCAGTTCTTC. It translates to CASSFHSGIAYNEQFF.

This clonotype has a handful of counts. The chain combines TRBV7-2 with TRBJ2-7; D not certain. This CDR3 is 15 amino acids long. Trimming stripped 4 bases from V and 7 bases from J, with 20 bases between. Per germline, CDR1 SGHTA and CDR2 FQGNSA. The CDR3 loop is CASSSYITFSEEQYF. The CDR3 nucleotides are TGTGCCAGCAGCTCCTACATCACCTTCTCGGAAGAGCAGTACTTC.